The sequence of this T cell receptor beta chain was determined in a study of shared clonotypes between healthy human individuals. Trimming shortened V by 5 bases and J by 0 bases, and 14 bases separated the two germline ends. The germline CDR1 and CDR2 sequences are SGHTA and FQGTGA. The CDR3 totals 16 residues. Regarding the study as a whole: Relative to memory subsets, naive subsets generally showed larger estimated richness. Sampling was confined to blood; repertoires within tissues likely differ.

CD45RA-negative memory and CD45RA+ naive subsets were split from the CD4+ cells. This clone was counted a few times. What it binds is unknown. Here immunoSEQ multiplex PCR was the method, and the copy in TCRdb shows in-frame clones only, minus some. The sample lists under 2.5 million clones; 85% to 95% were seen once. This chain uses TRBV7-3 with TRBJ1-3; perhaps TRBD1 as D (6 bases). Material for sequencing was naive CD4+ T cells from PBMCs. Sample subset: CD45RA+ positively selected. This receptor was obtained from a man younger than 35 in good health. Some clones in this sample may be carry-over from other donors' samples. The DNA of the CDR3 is TGTGCCAGCAGCAGAGGGGGGACCATCTCTGGAAACACCATATATTTT. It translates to CASSRGGTISGNTIYF.